The rows below give T cell receptor beta chains drawn from one sample of a study of blood T cell repertoires in COVID-19. Assay used: immunoSEQ multiplex PCR; TCRdb lists only in-frame clones, some missing. Of some 17,000 clones listed, approximately 80% are singletons. The sequenced material came from peripheral blood. The receptors shown here come from a woman aged 70-85 years with active COVID-19. The CDR3 runs from the conserved cysteine through the conserved F or W. Each record gives: J gene, D gene, clone size, V gene, CDR3 DNA, CDR3 protein. The D gene is left open where the match is weak. Some rows have no size entry. The others give once, few or many, or a class for an expanded clone.

TRBJ2-7,TRBD1,once,TRBV6-5,TGTGCCAGCAGTAAATTTCCGGGACAGGGGAGGGAGCAGTACTTC,CASSKFPGQGREQYF
TRBJ1-1,NA,NA,TRBV6-1,TGTGCCAGCAGTGAATTGGCAGGCTCGAACACTGAAGCTTTCTTT,CASSELAGSNTEAFF
TRBJ2-1,TRBD2,NA,TRBV7-9,TGTGCCAGCAGCCCCGTGGGCGGGAGTCGCGATGAGCAGTTCTTC,CASSPVGGSRDEQFF
TRBJ1-3,TRBD1,NA,TRBV19,TGTGCCAGTAGTGGACAGGGGGCCGATGGAAACACCATATATTTT,CASSGQGADGNTIYF
TRBJ1-1,NA,few,TRBV29-1,TGCAGCGTTACTGGACATTTGAACACTGAAGCTTTCTTT,CSVTGHLNTEAFF
TRBJ1-1,TRBD1,NA,TRBV28,TGTGCCAGCAGTTTAGACCCAAGGGGACAGGGGATTGGGGCTTTCTTT,CASSLDPRGQGIGAFF
TRBJ1-2,TRBD1,NA,TRBV24-1,TGTGCCACCAGTGCCCAACCGGGACAGGGGTCCGGCTACACCTTC,CATSAQPGQGSGYTF
TRBJ1-1,NA,NA,TRBV19,TGTGCCAGTAGTACCGAACAGGGAACTGAAGCTTTCTTT,CASSTEQGTEAFF
TRBJ1-4,NA,NA,TRBV2,TGTGCCAGCGTTAGGACTGCAACTAATGAAAAACTGTTTTTT,CASVRTATNEKLFF
TRBJ2-3,TRBD1,NA,TRBV11-1,TGTGCCAGCAGCGCCCGGGACAGGGTCACATCAGATACGCAGTATTTT,CASSARDRVTSDTQYF
TRBJ2-1,TRBD2,NA,TRBV10-3,TGTGCCATCAGTGAGGGTACTAGCGGGAGGGGACCGTACGGTGAGCAGTTCTTC,CAISEGTSGRGPYGEQFF
TRBJ2-7,NA,NA,TRBV19,TGTGCCAGTAGTATAGTCCCCGCCTACGAGCAGTACTTC,CASSIVPAYEQYF
TRBJ2-7,TRBD2,NA,TRBV19,TGTGCCAGTTCTGGACTAGCGGGAGCCTACGAGCAGTACTTC,CASSGLAGAYEQYF
TRBJ1-5,NA,few,TRBV7-2,TGTGCCAGCAGCTTAGGGGCCCGGGGGGGCAATCAGCCCCAGCATTTT,CASSLGARGGNQPQHF
TRBJ1-2,TRBD1,NA,TRBV25-1,TGTGCCAGCAGTGACCCACTTCTGACAGGGGCGATAGGCTACACCTTC,CASSDPLLTGAIGYTF
TRBJ1-2,NA,NA,TRBV6-5,TGTGCCAGCAGTTATTTTCAGGGAGGGAGTTATGGCTACACCTTC,CASSYFQGGSYGYTF
TRBJ2-7,TRBD1,medium-sized,TRBV9,TGTGCCAGCAGCCTAGAACCTCAGGGGGCCTACGAGCAGTACTTC,CASSLEPQGAYEQYF
TRBJ2-1,NA,NA,TRBV7-3,TGTGCCAGCAGCTTAACGGGGGGGCGGGAGCCCTACAATGAGCAGTTCTTC,CASSLTGGREPYNEQFF
TRBJ2-1,TRBD2,NA,TRBV9,TGTGCCAGCAGCCCCCGCGGACTAGCGGGAGAAGAGCAGTTCTTC,CASSPRGLAGEEQFF
TRBJ1-4,NA,NA,TRBV11-2,TGTGCCAGCAGCCTGTCGGCTAATGAAAAACTGTTTTTT,CASSLSANEKLFF
TRBJ1-1,NA,once,TRBV28,TGTGCCAGCGGAGGGTGGAACACTGAAGCTTTCTTT,CASGGWNTEAFF
TRBJ1-1,NA,few,TRBV3-1/TRBV3-2,TGTGCCAGCAGCCAATATGGGAGAAAAGCTTTCTTT,CASSQYGRKAFF
TRBJ1-1,NA,NA,TRBV9,TGTGCCAGCAGCGTAGATCTATCGAACACTGAAGCTTTCTTT,CASSVDLSNTEAFF
TRBJ2-1,NA,NA,TRBV7-9,TGTGCCAGCAGCTTAGCGGGAGTTCTCGATGAGCAGTTCTTC,CASSLAGVLDEQFF
TRBJ2-5,NA,NA,TRBV10-3,TGTGCCATCAGTGAGCCCCCCGTGAGGCAGGGGACGAGAGAGACCCAGTACTTC,CAISEPPVRQGTRETQYF
TRBJ1-2,TRBD1,NA,TRBV6-5,TGTGCCAGCAGTTCGACAGGGGGAATGGGCTACACCTTC,CASSSTGGMGYTF
TRBJ2-3,NA,NA,TRBV27,TGTGCCAGCAGATGGCGGGGGCGAACAGATACGCAGTATTTT,CASRWRGRTDTQYF
TRBJ2-1,NA,NA,TRBV19,TGTGCCAGTAGCGCCCGTTATAGCTCCTACAATGAGCAGTTCTTC,CASSARYSSYNEQFF
TRBJ1-5,NA,NA,TRBV5-8,TGTGCCAGCCGAACTTCAGGGTCACAGCCCCAGCATTTT,CASRTSGSQPQHF
TRBJ1-1,TRBD1,NA,TRBV6-6,TGTGCCAGCAGGACAGGGGTCTTCTCGCTGAACACTGAAGCTTTCTTT,CASRTGVFSLNTEAFF
TRBJ1-1,NA,NA,TRBV6-1,TGTGCCAGCAGTGAAGTCACTACGAGGAACACTGAAGCTTTCTTT,CASSEVTTRNTEAFF
TRBJ1-2,NA,NA,TRBV7-2,TGTGCCAGCAGTCCTGACGGGAACTATGGCTACACCTTC,CASSPDGNYGYTF
TRBJ2-3,TRBD2,NA,TRBV6-2/TRBV6-3,TGTGCCAGCAGCCCTGGACTAGCGGGAGGCCATCCGAGCACAGATACGCAGTATTTT,CASSPGLAGGHPSTDTQYF
TRBJ2-7,TRBD1,NA,TRBV5-4,TGTGCCAGCAGCCCTGATACCGTCGGGACAGGTACCTACGAGCAGTACTTC,CASSPDTVGTGTYEQYF
TRBJ2-2,NA,few,TRBV24-1,TGTGCCACCAGTGACCCGGGACAGAACACCGGGGAGCTGTTTTTT,CATSDPGQNTGELFF
TRBJ2-7,NA,NA,TRBV9,TGTGCCAGCAGCGTAGCTCCCCAGGTGGGCGAGCAGTACTTC,CASSVAPQVGEQYF
TRBJ2-1,TRBD1,few,TRBV2,TGTGCCGGAAGAAAGACCGGGACAGGAAAAAATGAGCAGTTCTTC,CAGRKTGTGKNEQFF
TRBJ2-7,NA,once,TRBV5-1,TGCGCCAGCAGCTTGCAAGGCCTATTTGCGGGCTTCTCCTACGAGCAGTACTTC,CASSLQGLFAGFSYEQYF